This entry features one T cell receptor beta chain sequence. This clone was detected once. This receptor's antigen is unknown. Base-call qualities are not available, and no considerably larger clone is one nucleotide away. This sample is part of a study of CD8+ T cells in alopecia areata (dated by TCRdb to the late 2010s). Describing the broader study: Treated patients were enrolled in an open-label pilot trial of oral tofacitinib, 5 to 10 mg twice daily, for moderate-to-severe alopecia areata. Biopsies were taken from tofacitinib-treated patients at baseline and again at 4 and 24 weeks into treatment, and several of those patients also had a later scalp biopsy. Amplification of TCRbeta CDR3 regions was done by immunoSEQ multiplex PCR using 35 Vbeta forward primers and 13 Jbeta reverse primers. Clonality in the scalp was compared among normal scalp (n=4), patchy alopecia areata scalp (n=8), and alopecia totalis/universalis scalp (n=8). Patients stayed on tofacitinib for 6 to 18 months and then had 6 months of follow-up off drug so that delayed response and recurrence could be assessed. The SALT score, which quantifies the percentage of affected scalp surface area, was used to measure disease severity in treated patients. RNA was extracted with the PAXgene miRNA kit for fixed scalp, the miRNeasy kit for PBMCs, and the RNeasy kit for mouse skin. The study used high-throughput TCRbeta sequencing to examine T cell clonal expansion in alopecia areata, in both the C3H/HeJ mouse model and human patients. In humans, TCRbeta sequencing was performed on scalp tissue and on sorted CD4+ and CD8+ peripheral blood T cells from healthy controls and from patients with patchy or totalis/universalis alopecia areata.

The full study reports these points: Lesional scalp, especially in alopecia totalis/universalis, showed higher clonality and more expanded CD8+ clones than normal scalp, suggesting antigenic drive. Many expanded lesional clones persisted in scalp and blood during tofacitinib treatment, which may partly explain relapse after stopping treatment. Tofacitinib significantly lowered scalp clonality and the number of expanded CD8+ clones among the top 100 scalp clones. The treated cohort was small, with a single nonresponder, so links between baseline CD8+ expansion and response need larger studies. Scalp TCR repertoire analysis is complicated because resident alphabeta T cells in normal human skin are also sequenced, whereas mouse skin is dominated by gammadelta T cells. Compared with mice, TCR sequences shared between patients were less clear, possibly partly because of HLA diversity across the patient population.

The library came from the immunoSEQ multiplex PCR assay. To provide template for TCR sequencing, every sample had RNA extracted and reverse transcribed into cDNA. First-strand cDNA was synthesized with SuperScript III using a 2:1 mix of oligo-dT and random hexamers. Amplification bias was assessed with a synthetic immune receptor repertoire, and residual bias was removed computationally. In the authors' own workflow: Raw reads were preprocessed to remove errors, and CDR3 was defined by IMGT conventions from the conserved cysteine to phenylalanine. Clonality was computed by normalizing Shannon entropy by log2 of the number of productive unique TCRs and subtracting the result from 1. Scalp TCRbeta sequences were cross-referenced with sorted blood CD4 and CD8 repertoires so that the CD4 or CD8 identity of scalp clones could be inferred. TCRdb obtained this table from immuneACCESS and retained in-frame rearrangements with V and J assigned. These tables miss some clones; where compared with another copy, unresolved V genes account for less than half of the shortfall, and the remainder is unexplained. V, J and clone size are those of that table, while D and trimming were read from the DNA. The sample table lists 150,000 to 200,000 clones, roughly 64% of them with a count of one. The ten top clones hold roughly 13% of the sample.

Explained via the paper, the time point label denotes: 24 weeks on oral tofacitinib. Per the publication, the treatment or condition label means: oral pan-JAK inhibitor, 5-10 mg twice daily. Lesional scalp punch biopsies and peripheral blood were obtained from alopecia areata patients. After PBMCs were isolated by density centrifugation and stained for CD3, CD4 and CD8, a FACSAria was used to sort CD4+ and CD8+ T cells. CDR1 and CDR2 were assigned from the germline V gene as MNHEY and SVGAGI. V is cut back by 6 bases and J by 2 bases, with 10 bases in the junction unmatched. The CDR3, cysteine through phenylalanine, is 15 amino acids long. CDR3 DNA only is kept here, 45 bases in frame from base 1.

The sequencing here drew on CD8+ T cells sorted from blood, taken at week 24, from a patient treated with tofacitinib. The receptor was derived from a human donor with alopecia areata. Here the chain combines TRBV6-5 and TRBJ2-7; TRBD1 agrees with 7 junctional bases. The nucleotides are TGTGCCAGCAGCTGGCGGAGGACAGGTCCCTACGAGCAGTACTTC. Its translation reads: CASSWRRTGPYEQYF.